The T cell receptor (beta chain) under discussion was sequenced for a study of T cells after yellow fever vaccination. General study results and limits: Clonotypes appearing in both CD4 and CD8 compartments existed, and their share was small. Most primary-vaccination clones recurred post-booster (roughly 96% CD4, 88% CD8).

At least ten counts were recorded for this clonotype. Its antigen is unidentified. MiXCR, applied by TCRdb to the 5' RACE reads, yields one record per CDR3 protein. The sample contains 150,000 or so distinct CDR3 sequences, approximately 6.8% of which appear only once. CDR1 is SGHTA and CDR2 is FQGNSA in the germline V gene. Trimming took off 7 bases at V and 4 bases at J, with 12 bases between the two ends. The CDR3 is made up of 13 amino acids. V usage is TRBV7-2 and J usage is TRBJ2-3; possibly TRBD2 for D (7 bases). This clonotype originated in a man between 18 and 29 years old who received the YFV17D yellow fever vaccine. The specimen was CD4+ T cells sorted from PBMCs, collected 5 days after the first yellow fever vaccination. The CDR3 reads CASKLGGADTQYF. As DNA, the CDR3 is TGTGCCAGCAAGCTAGGGGGGGCAGATACGCAGTATTTT.